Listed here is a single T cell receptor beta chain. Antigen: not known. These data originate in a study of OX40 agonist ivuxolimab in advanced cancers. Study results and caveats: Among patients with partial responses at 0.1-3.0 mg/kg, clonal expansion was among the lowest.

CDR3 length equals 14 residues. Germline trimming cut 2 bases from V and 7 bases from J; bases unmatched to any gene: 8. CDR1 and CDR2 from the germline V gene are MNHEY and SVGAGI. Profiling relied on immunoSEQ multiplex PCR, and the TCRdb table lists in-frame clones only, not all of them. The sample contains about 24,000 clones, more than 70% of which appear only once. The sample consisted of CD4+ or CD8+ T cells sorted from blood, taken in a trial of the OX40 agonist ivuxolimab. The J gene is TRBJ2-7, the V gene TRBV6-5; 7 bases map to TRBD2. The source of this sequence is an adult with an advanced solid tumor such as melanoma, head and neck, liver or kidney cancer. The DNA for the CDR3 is TGTGCCAGCAGTTACGGGTCGAGCGGGGAGGAGCAGTACTTC. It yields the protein CASSYGSSGEEQYF.